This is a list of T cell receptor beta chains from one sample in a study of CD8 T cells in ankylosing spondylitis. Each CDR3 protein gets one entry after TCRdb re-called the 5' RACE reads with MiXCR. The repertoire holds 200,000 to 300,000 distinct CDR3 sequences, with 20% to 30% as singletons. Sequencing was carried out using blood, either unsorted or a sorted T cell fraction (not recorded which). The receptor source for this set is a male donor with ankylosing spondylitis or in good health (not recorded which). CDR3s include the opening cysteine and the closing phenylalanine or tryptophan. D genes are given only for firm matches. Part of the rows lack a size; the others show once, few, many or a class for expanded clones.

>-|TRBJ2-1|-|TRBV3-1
TGTGCCAGCAGCGACACTAGATATGAGCAGTTCTTC
CASSDTRYEQFF
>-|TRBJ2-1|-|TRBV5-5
TGTGCCAGCAGCTACGGTGATGAGCAGTTCTTC
CASSYGDEQFF
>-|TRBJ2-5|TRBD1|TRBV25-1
TGTGCCAGCAGTGATTCCGGGACAGCGAGGGAGACCCAGTACTTC
CASSDSGTARETQYF
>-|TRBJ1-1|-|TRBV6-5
TGTGCCAGCAGTTATCATGCCACGAGGAACACTGAAGCTTTCTTT
CASSYHATRNTEAFF
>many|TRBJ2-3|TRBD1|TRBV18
TGTGCCAGCTCACGCGACAGGGGAAGCACAGATACGCAGTATTTT
CASSRDRGSTDTQYF
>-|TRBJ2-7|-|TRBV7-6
TGTGCCAGCAGCTCGGACGGAAACTCCTACGAGCAGTACTTC
CASSSDGNSYEQYF
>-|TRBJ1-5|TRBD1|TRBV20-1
TGCAGTGCGGGGAGGGACAGGTCCGACAATCAGCCCCAGCATTTT
CSAGRDRSDNQPQHF
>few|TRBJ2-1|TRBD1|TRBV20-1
TGCAGTGCTAGGGGCTGGGACAGGGGAATCGATGAGCAGTTCTTC
CSARGWDRGIDEQFF
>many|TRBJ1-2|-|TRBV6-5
TGTGCCAGCAGCCGGACCGGGACAAATAACTATGGCTACACCTTC
CASSRTGTNNYGYTF
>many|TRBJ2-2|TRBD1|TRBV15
TGTGCCACCAGCGCCTACAGGGGGCAGGGGGAGGCCGGGGAGCTGTTTTTT
CATSAYRGQGEAGELFF
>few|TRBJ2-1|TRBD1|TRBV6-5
TGTGCCAGCAGTTCCTCCGGGACAGGGGGCGGTTATGAGCAGTTCTTC
CASSSSGTGGGYEQFF
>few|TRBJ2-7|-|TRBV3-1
TGTGCCAGCTGCCACAGTAGCTTGGGTGGCTACGAGCAGTACTTC
CASCHSSLGGYEQYF
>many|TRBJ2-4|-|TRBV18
TGTGCCAGCTCCTCAGGGATGGGCATTCAGTACTTC
CASSSGMGIQYF
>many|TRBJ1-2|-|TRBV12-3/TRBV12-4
TGTGCCAGCAGTAACAAAGCGGGCTATGGCTACACCTTC
CASSNKAGYGYTF
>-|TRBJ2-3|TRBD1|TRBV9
TGTGCCAGCAGCGTAGTCGACAGGGGGACAGATACGCAGTATTTT
CASSVVDRGTDTQYF
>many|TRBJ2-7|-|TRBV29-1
TGCAGCGTCGCCCATCTCGACGAGCAGTACTTC
CSVAHLDEQYF
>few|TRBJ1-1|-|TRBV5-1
TGCGCCAGCAACACTGAAGCTTTCTTT
CASNTEAFF
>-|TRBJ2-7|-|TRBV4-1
TGCGCCAGCAGCCAAGTGGCGGGAGAGCAGTACTTC
CASSQVAGEQYF
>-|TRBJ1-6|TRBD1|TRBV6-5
TGTGCCAGCAGTTACCTGGGACAGTTCTATAATTCACCCCTCCACTTT
CASSYLGQFYNSPLHF
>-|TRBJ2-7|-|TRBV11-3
TGTGCCAGCTCGGGGGCCGGGGCGGAGCAGTACTTC
CASSGAGAEQYF
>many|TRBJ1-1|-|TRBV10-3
TGTGCCATCAGTGAAGGAGGGAACACTGAAGCTTTCTTT
CAISEGGNTEAFF
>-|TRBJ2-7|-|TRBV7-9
TGTGCCAGCAGCTTAAGTCGAGGGGGGGTTCCGTGGGAGCAGTACTTC
CASSLSRGGVPWEQYF
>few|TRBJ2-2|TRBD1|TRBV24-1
TGTGCCACCAGTGAACCTACAGGGGGCATCGTCACCGGGGAGCTGTTTTTT
CATSEPTGGIVTGELFF
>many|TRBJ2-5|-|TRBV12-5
TGTGCTAGTGGTCGCCTGGAGTTCGACGAGGGGGGGACCCAGTACTTC
CASGRLEFDEGGTQYF
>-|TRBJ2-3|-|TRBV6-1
TGTGCCAGCAGTGAACGGGAGTTGGGGACCCGATGGGCAGATACGCAGTATTTT
CASSERELGTRWADTQYF
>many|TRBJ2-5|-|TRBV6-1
TGTGCCAGCAACCCAACCAGACAGGAAGAGACCCAGTACTTC
CASNPTRQEETQYF
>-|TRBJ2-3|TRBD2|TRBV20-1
TGCAGTGCTGGGCTAGCGGGGGGGACCACTCTCACAGATACGCAGTATTTT
CSAGLAGGTTLTDTQYF